Sequencing of this TCR beta chain was carried out in a study of shared clonotypes between healthy human individuals. The wider study: Those who served as donors were a couple of women and a few men between the ages of 18 and 49.

General study points: The study found about 5.1% of naive CD4 clonotypes shared across a few donors.

Trimming removed 0 bases from V and 2 bases from J, with 11 bases in between. Germline V gene lookup returns CDR1 MDHEN and CDR2 SYDVKM. The CDR3 covers 17 residues. Donors were healthy HIV-negative adults without recent acute infections or vaccinations. Genomic DNA from each subset was divided evenly over several immunoSEQ plates. Here immunoSEQ multiplex PCR was the method, and the copy in TCRdb shows in-frame clones only, minus some. The table has about 2.4 million clones, 80% to 95% seen once. A word on this clone: Its specificity is unknown.

The receptor was isolated from a man aged 18-30 years in good health. Some clones in this sample may be carry-over from other donors' samples. This chain links TRBV28 with TRBJ2-6; no firm D call. Sequences were obtained from naive CD4+ T cells from PBMCs. The subset is: CD45RA+ positively selected. CDR3 region: CASSLWGKPTGANVLTF. CDR3 DNA sequence: TGTGCCAGCAGTTTATGGGGGAAGCCAACTGGGGCCAACGTCCTGACTTTC.